This is a list of T cell receptor beta chains from one sample in a study of a mutant IDH1 vaccine in newly diagnosed glioma. Antigens of these TCRs are unknown. Some clones are missing from TCRdb's copy, which holds only in-frame ones; the method was immunoSEQ multiplex PCR. The table shows about 81,000 clones, with 85% occurring only once. The sequenced sample was PBMCs, obtained from a glioma patient whose treatment included an IDH1 peptide vaccine. The receptors stem from a man aged 25 to 40 with glioma. Some clones in this sample may be carry-over from other donors' samples. The CDR3 runs from the conserved cysteine through the conserved F or W. The D gene is left open where the match is weak. Part of the rows lack a size; the others show once, few, many or a class for expanded clones.

j_gene | v_gene | abundance | d_gene | CDR3aa | CDR3nt
TRBJ1-1 | TRBV6-5 | - | - | CASSEHSLNTEAFF | TGTGCCAGCAGTGAACACAGCCTAAACACTGAAGCTTTCTTT
TRBJ1-1 | TRBV5-5 | - | - | CASSFWDYDEAFF | TGTGCCAGCAGCTTCTGGGATTATGACGAAGCTTTCTTT
TRBJ2-7 | TRBV7-8 | - | TRBD1 | CASSQQGAVSYEQYF | TGTGCCAGCAGCCAACAGGGGGCGGTATCCTACGAGCAGTACTTC
TRBJ1-2 | TRBV4-1 | - | - | CASSHPGGDGYTF | TGCGCCAGCAGCCACCCGGGGGGCGATGGCTACACCTTC
TRBJ1-2 | TRBV2 | - | TRBD1 | CASNIFRQGDNGYTF | TGTGCCAGCAATATCTTCCGACAGGGGGATAATGGCTACACCTTC
TRBJ2-1 | TRBV18 | - | - | CASSAAQMGVKDYEQFF | TGTGCCAGCTCCGCGGCACAGATGGGGGTGAAGGACTATGAGCAGTTCTTC
TRBJ1-1 | TRBV30 | - | - | CASSHNSDAAFF | TGTGCCAGCTCGCACAATTCCGACGCAGCTTTCTTT
TRBJ1-2 | TRBV7-9 | - | TRBD1 | CASSPRTGSFGGYTF | TGTGCCAGCAGCCCACGGACAGGATCCTTTGGTGGCTACACCTTC
TRBJ2-1 | TRBV28 | - | - | CASSFSDNEQFF | TGTGCCAGCAGTTTTTCGGACAATGAGCAGTTCTTC
TRBJ2-1 | TRBV5-5 | - | - | CASSFQGNPYNEQFF | TGTGCCAGCAGCTTCCAGGGGAACCCGTACAATGAGCAGTTCTTC
TRBJ1-2 | TRBV4-2 | - | - | CASSQEGGARFNYGYTF | TGTGCCAGCAGCCAGGAGGGAGGAGCCAGATTTAACTATGGCTACACCTTC
TRBJ1-2 | TRBV19 | - | - | CASSIQGGNYGYTF | TGTGCCAGTAGTATACAAGGGGGAAACTATGGCTACACCTTC
TRBJ1-2 | TRBV7-2 | - | - | CASTGGARGYTF | TGTGCCAGCACCGGGGGCGCGAGAGGCTACACCTTC
TRBJ1-5 | TRBV30 | few | - | CAWSRGAGRYSNQPQHF | TGTGCCTGGAGTCGGGGGGCGGGACGTTATAGCAATCAGCCCCAGCATTTT
TRBJ2-1 | TRBV2 | - | TRBD2 | CASTSGGAGEQFF | TGTGCCAGTACTAGCGGGGGGGCGGGTGAGCAGTTCTTC
TRBJ1-2 | TRBV9 | - | - | CASSVATDTTYDSYTF | TGTGCCAGCAGCGTAGCTACAGACACAACCTATGATAGCTACACCTTC
TRBJ1-5 | TRBV28 | - | - | CASSAWRGSGNQPQHF | TGTGCCAGCAGTGCGTGGAGGGGAAGTGGCAATCAGCCCCAGCATTTT
TRBJ1-4 | TRBV11-2 | - | - | CASSFRGSEKLFF | TGTGCCAGCAGCTTCAGGGGTAGCGAAAAACTGTTTTTT
TRBJ1-1 | TRBV5-1 | - | TRBD1 | CASSSLTGTANTEAFF | TGCGCCAGCAGCTCGCTCACGGGGACAGCGAACACTGAAGCTTTCTTT
TRBJ2-1 | TRBV11-3 | - | TRBD2 | CASSLASSGEKQFF | TGTGCCAGCAGCTTAGCGTCTAGCGGGGAGAAGCAGTTCTTC
TRBJ1-1 | TRBV30 | - | - | CAWAIWRDAFF | TGTGCCTGGGCCATCTGGAGGGACGCTTTCTTT
TRBJ1-1 | TRBV5-6 | - | - | CASSLRVGRLNTEAFF | TGTGCCAGCAGCTTGCGAGTCGGGAGGCTAAACACTGAAGCTTTCTTT
TRBJ1-2 | TRBV30 | few | TRBD1 | CAWSAGGSGYTF | TGTGCCTGGAGTGCAGGGGGCTCTGGCTACACCTTC
TRBJ1-6 | TRBV6-6 | - | - | CASSWGNSPLHF | TGTGCCAGCAGTTGGGGGAATTCACCCCTCCACTTT
TRBJ2-5 | TRBV30 | - | TRBD2 | CAWTISGTSGETQYF | TGTGCCTGGACTATCTCTGGGACTAGCGGGGAGACCCAGTACTTC
TRBJ1-2 | TRBV6-1 | - | - | CASSEVGYGYTF | TGTGCCAGCAGTGAAGTGGGATATGGCTACACCTTC
TRBJ2-2 | TRBV9 | - | - | CASSVGASPNTGELFF | TGTGCCAGCAGCGTAGGGGCTAGCCCTAACACCGGGGAGCTGTTTTTT
TRBJ2-2 | TRBV6-1 | - | - | CASSEAVGWSTGELFF | TGTGCCAGCAGTGAAGCAGTGGGCTGGAGCACCGGGGAGCTGTTTTTT
TRBJ2-3 | TRBV7-2 | - | TRBD2 | CASSPRLAGGMTDTQYF | TGTGCCAGCAGCCCGAGACTAGCGGGAGGGATGACAGATACGCAGTATTTT
TRBJ1-4 | TRBV5-1 | - | - | CASSLEGSSEKLFF | TGCGCCAGCAGCTTAGAGGGGAGTAGTGAAAAACTGTTTTTT
TRBJ1-2 | TRBV7-9 | - | - | CASSPDGYSGYTF | TGTGCCAGCAGCCCAGACGGGTATTCTGGCTACACCTTC
TRBJ1-2 | TRBV5-4 | - | TRBD1 | CASSFDRGQNGYTF | TGTGCCAGCAGCTTTGACAGGGGGCAGAATGGCTACACCTTC
TRBJ2-1 | TRBV5-8 | - | - | CASSLTGYNEQFF | TGTGCCAGCAGCTTGACAGGCTACAATGAGCAGTTCTTC
TRBJ1-2 | TRBV9 | - | - | CASRGRINYGYTF | TGTGCCAGCCGGGGTAGGATTAACTATGGCTACACCTTC
TRBJ2-7 | TRBV19 | - | TRBD2 | CASSLAGSYEQYF | TGTGCCAGTAGTCTAGCGGGATCCTACGAGCAGTACTTC
TRBJ1-1 | TRBV28 | - | TRBD1 | CASWMTGGTEAFF | TGTGCCAGCTGGATGACAGGGGGCACTGAAGCTTTCTTT
TRBJ2-3 | TRBV4-1 | - | - | CASSQVGPKDTQYF | TGCGCCAGCAGCCAAGTCGGTCCCAAGGATACGCAGTATTTT
TRBJ1-2 | TRBV5-1 | - | - | CASNQGRGGYTF | TGCGCCAGCAATCAGGGGCGCGGAGGCTACACCTTC
TRBJ1-5 | TRBV19 | - | - | CASQYSVGQPQHF | TGTGCCAGTCAATACAGTGTGGGTCAGCCCCAGCATTTT
TRBJ2-6 | TRBV28 | once | - | CASSLERGPGANVLTF | TGTGCCAGCAGTTTAGAGAGGGGACCTGGGGCCAACGTCCTGACTTTC
TRBJ2-3 | TRBV19 | - | TRBD1 | CASSIRDRVGDTQYF | TGTGCCAGTAGTATCCGGGACAGGGTCGGGGATACGCAGTATTTT
TRBJ2-5 | TRBV11-3 | - | TRBD2 | CARTSGSRGGGETQYF | TGTGCCAGGACTAGCGGGAGTAGAGGCGGGGGAGAGACCCAGTACTTC
TRBJ2-5 | TRBV30 | once | - | CAWSVQRGTLKETQYF | TGTGCCTGGAGTGTACAGAGGGGAACCCTAAAAGAGACCCAGTACTTC
TRBJ2-7 | TRBV7-2 | - | TRBD2 | CASSLAAGGPYEQYF | TGTGCCAGCAGCTTAGCGGCGGGGGGTCCCTACGAGCAGTACTTC
TRBJ1-5 | TRBV5-6 | - | - | CASSPGRDQPQHF | TGTGCCAGCAGCCCAGGCCGGGATCAGCCCCAGCATTTT
TRBJ1-1 | TRBV7-9 | few | TRBD1 | CASSSQRPGQTNTEAFF | TGTGCCAGCAGCTCGCAGAGACCGGGACAGACGAACACTGAAGCTTTCTTT